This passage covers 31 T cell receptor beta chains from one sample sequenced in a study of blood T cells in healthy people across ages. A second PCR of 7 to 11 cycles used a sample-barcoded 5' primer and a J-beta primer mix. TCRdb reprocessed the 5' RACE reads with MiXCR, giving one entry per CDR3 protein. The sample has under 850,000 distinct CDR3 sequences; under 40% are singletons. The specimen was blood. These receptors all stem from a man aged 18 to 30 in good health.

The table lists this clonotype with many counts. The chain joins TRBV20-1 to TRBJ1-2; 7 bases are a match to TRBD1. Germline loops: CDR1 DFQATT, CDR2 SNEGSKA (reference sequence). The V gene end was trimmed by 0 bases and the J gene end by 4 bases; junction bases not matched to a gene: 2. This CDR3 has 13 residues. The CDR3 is CSARDGDSYGYTF. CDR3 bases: TGCAGTGCTAGAGATGGGGACAGCTATGGCTACACCTTC.

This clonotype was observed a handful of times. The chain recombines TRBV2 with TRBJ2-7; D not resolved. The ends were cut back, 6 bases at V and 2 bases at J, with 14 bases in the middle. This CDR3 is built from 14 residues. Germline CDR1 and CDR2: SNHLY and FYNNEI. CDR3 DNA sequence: TGTGCCAGCAGCCTTTTGGAGATTACCTACGAGCAGTACTTC. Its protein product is CASSLLEITYEQYF. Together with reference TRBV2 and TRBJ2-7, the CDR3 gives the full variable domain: EPEVTQTPSHQVTQMGQEVILRCVPISNHLYFYWYRQILGQKVEFLVSFYNNEISEKSEIFDDQFSVERPDGSNFTLKIRSTKLEDSAMYFCASSLLEITYEQYFGPGTRLTVT.

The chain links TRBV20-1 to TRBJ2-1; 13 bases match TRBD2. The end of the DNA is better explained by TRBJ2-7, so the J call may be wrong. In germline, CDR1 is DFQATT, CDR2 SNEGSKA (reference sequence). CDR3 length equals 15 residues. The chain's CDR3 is CSASTSGGTYNEQYF. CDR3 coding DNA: TGCAGTGCTTCGACTAGCGGGGGGACCTACAATGAGCAGTACTTC.

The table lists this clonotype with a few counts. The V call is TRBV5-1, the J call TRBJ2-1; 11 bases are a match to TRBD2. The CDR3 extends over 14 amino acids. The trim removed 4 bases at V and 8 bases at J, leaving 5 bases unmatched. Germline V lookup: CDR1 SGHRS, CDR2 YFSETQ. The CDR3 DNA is TGCGCCAGCAGCCCGGGACTAGCGGCGTATGAGCAGTTCTTC. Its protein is CASSPGLAAYEQFF.

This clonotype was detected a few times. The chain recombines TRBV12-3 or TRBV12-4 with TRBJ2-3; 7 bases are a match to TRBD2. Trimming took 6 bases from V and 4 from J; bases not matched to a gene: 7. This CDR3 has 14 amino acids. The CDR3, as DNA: TGTGCCAGCAGACGGTCGGGGGGAGCAGATACGCAGTATTTT. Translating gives CASRRSGGADTQYF.

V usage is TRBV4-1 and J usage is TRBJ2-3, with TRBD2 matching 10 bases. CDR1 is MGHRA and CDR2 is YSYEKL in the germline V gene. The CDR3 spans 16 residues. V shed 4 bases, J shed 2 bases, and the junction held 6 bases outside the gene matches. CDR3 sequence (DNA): TGCGCCAGCAGCCGACGGACTAGCGGAAACACAGATACGCAGTATTTT. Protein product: CASSRRTSGNTDTQYF.

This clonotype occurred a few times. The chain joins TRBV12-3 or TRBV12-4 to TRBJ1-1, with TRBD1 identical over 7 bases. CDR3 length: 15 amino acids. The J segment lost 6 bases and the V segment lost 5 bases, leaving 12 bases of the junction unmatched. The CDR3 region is CASSPWTGSGAEAFF. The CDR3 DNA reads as TGTGCCAGCAGTCCCTGGACAGGCAGTGGGGCTGAAGCTTTCTTT.

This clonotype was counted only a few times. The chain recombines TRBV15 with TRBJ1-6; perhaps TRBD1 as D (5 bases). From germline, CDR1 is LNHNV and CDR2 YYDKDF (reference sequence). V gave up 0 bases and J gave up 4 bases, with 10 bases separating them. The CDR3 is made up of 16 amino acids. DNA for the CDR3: TGTGCCACCAGCAGAGATCTCACAGGTTATAATTCACCCCTCCACTTT. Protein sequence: CATSRDLTGYNSPLHF.

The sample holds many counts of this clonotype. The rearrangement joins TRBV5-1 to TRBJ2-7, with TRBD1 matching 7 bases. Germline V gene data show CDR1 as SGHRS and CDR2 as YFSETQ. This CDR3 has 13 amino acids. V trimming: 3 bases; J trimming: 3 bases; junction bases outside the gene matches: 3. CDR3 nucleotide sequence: TGCGCCAGCAGCTCGGGACAGCTCTACGAGCAGTACTTC. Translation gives CASSSGQLYEQYF.

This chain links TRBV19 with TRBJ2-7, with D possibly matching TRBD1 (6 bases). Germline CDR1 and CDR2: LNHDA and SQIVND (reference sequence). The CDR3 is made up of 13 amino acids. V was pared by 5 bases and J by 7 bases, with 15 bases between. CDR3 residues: CASSVGANNEQYF. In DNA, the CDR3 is TGTGCCAGTAGTGTGGGGGCGAACAATGAGCAGTACTTC.

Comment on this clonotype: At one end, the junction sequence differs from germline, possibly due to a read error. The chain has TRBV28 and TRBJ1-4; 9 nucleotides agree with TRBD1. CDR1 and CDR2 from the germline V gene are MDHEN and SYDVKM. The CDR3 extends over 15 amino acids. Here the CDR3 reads CASSFPGQGREKLVF. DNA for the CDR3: TGTGCCAGCAGTTTCCCGGGACAGGGACGTGAAAAACTGGTTTTT.

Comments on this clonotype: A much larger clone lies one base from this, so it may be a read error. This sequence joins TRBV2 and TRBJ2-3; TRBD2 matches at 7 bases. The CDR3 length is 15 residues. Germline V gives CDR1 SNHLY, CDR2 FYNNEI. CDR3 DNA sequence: TGTGCCAGCAGTGATTTGGGAGGGACTACAGAGACGCAGTATTTT. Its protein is CASSDLGGTTETQYF.

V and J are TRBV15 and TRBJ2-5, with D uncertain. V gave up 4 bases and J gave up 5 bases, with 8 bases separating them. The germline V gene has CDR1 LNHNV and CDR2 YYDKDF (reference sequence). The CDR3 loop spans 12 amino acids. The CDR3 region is CATSTGVETQYF. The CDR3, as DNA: TGTGCCACCAGCACAGGAGTGGAGACCCAGTACTTC.

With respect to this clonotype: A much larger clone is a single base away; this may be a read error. The CDR3 sequence is CASNQASQVTYGYTF. In DNA, the CDR3 is TGCGCCAGCAACCAAGCCTCTCAAGTTACGTATGGCTACACCTTC. The V and J genes are TRBV4-1 and TRBJ1-2; no firm D call. The CDR3 consists of 15 residues. From germline, CDR1 is MGHRA and CDR2 YSYEKL.

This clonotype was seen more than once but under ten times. The CDR3 loop reads CSARGTSGATDTQYF. CDR3 nucleotide sequence: TGCAGTGCTAGAGGGACTAGCGGGGCCACAGATACGCAGTATTTT. This rearrangement joins TRBV20-1 to TRBJ2-3; 12 nucleotides line up with TRBD2. The germline CDR1 and CDR2 sequences are DFQATT and SNEGSKA (reference sequence). V lost 1 base, J lost 2 bases, and 1 base stayed unmatched. This CDR3 spans 15 amino acids.

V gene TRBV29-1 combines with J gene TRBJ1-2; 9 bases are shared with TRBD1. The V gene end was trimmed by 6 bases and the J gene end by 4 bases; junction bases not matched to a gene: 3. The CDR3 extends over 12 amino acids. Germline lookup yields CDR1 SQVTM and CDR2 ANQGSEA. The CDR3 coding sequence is TGCAGCGTGGAGGGACAGGGCTATGGCTACACCTTC. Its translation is CSVEGQGYGYTF.

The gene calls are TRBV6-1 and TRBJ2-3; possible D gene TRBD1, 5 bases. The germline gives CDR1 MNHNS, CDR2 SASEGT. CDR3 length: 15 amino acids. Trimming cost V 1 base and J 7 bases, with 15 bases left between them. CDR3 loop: CASSEEGQTLNTQYF. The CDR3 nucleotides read TGTGCCAGCAGTGAAGAGGGGCAAACCCTAAATACGCAGTATTTT.

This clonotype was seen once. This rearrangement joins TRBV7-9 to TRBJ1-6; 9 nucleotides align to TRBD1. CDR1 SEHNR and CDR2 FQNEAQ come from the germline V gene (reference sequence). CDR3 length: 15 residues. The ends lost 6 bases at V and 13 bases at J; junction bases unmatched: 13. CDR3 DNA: TGTGCCAGCAGGTCTTCCGGGACAGGGAATTATCCCCTCCACTTT. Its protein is CASRSSGTGNYPLHF. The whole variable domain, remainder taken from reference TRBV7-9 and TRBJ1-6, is DTGVSQNPRHKITKRGQNVTFRCDPISEHNRLYWYRQTLGQGPEFLTYFQNEAQLEKSRLLSDRFSAERPKGSFSTLEIQRTEQGDSAMYLCASRSSGTGNYPLHFGNGTRLTVT.

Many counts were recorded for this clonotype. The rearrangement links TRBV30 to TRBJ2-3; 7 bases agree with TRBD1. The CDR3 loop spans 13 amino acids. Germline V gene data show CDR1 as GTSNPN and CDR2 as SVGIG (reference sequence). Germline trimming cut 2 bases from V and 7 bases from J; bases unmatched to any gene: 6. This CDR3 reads CAWSQWTGNTQYF. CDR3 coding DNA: TGTGCCTGGAGTCAATGGACAGGCAATACGCAGTATTTT.

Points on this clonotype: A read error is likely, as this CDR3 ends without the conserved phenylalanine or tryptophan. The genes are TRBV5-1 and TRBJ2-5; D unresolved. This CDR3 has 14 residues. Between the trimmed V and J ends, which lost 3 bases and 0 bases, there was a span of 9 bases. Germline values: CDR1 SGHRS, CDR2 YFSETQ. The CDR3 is CASSSDGYQETQYI. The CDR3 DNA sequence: TGCGCCAGCAGCTCTGACGGGTACCAAGAGACCCAGTACATC.

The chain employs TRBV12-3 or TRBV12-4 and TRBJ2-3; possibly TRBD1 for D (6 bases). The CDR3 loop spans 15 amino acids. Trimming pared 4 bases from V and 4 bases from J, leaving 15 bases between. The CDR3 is CASSSWDIGADTQYF. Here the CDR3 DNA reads TGTGCCAGCAGTTCCTGGGACATTGGTGCAGATACGCAGTATTTT.

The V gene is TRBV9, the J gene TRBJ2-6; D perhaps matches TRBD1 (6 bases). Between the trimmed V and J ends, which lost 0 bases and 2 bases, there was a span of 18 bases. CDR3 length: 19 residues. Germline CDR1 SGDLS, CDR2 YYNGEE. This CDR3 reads CASSVGPTGQSTGANVLTF. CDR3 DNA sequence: TGTGCCAGCAGCGTAGGCCCGACAGGCCAGAGCACTGGGGCCAACGTCCTGACTTTC. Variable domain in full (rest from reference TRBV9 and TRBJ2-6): DSGVTQTPKHLITATGQRVTLRCSPRSGDLSVYWYQQSLDQGLQFLIQYYNGEERAKGNILERFSAQQFPDLHSELNLSSLELGDSALYFCASSVGPTGQSTGANVLTFGAGSRLTVL.

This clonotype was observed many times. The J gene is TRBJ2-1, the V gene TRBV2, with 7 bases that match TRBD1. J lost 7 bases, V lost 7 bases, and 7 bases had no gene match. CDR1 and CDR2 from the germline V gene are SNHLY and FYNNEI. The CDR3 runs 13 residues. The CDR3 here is CASTKGTANEQFF. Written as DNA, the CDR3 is TGTGCCAGCACCAAAGGGACAGCAAATGAGCAGTTCTTC. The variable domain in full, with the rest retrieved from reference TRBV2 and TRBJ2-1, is EPEVTQTPSHQVTQMGQEVILRCVPISNHLYFYWYRQILGQKVEFLVSFYNNEISEKSEIFDDQFSVERPDGSNFTLKIRSTKLEDSAMYFCASTKGTANEQFFGPGTRLTVL.

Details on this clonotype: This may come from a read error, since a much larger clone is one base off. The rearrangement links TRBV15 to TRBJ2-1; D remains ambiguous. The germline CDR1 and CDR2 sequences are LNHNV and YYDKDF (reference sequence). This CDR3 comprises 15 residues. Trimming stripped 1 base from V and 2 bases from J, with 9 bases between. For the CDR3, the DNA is TGTGCCACCAGCAGAGGGTTCGGCCCCTACAATGAGCAGTTCTTC. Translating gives CATSRGFGPYNEQFF.

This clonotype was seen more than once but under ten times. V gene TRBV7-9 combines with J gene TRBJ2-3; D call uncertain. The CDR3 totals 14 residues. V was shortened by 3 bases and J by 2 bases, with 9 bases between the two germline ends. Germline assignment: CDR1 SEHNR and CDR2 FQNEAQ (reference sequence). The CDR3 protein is CASSFLLVTDTQYF. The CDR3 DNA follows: TGTGCCAGCAGCTTTCTCCTAGTCACAGATACGCAGTATTTT.

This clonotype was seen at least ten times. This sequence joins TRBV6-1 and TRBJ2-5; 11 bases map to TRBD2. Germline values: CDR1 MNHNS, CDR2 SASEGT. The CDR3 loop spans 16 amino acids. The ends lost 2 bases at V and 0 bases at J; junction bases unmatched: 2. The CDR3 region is CASSEPGLADQETQYF. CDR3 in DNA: TGTGCCAGCAGTGAACCGGGACTAGCGGACCAAGAGACCCAGTACTTC.

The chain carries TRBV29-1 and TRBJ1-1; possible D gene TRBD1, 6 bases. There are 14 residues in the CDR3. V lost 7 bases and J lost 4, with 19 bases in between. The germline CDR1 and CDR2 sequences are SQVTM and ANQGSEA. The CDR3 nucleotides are TGCAGCGCCAACAGGGTCCTGAGTGCCACTGAAGCTTTCTTT. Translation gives CSANRVLSATEAFF.

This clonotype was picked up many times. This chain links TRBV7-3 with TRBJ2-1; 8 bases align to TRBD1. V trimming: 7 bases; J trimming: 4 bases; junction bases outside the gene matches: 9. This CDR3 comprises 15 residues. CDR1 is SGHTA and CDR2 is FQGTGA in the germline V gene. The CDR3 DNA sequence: TGTGCCAGCACCCCGACAGGGGCTACATACAATGAGCAGTTCTTC. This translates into CASTPTGATYNEQFF.

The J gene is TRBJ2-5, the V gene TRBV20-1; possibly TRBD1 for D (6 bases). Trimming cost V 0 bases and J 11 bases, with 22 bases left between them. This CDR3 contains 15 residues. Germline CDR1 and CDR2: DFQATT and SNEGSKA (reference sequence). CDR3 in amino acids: CSARDLTGRDNEQYF. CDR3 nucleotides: TGCAGTGCTAGAGATCTCACAGGGAGAGACAATGAGCAGTACTTC.

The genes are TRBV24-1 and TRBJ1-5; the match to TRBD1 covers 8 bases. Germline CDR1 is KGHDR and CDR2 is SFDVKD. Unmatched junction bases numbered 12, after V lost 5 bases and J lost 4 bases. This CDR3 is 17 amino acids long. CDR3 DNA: TGTGCCACCAGTGCCGTATTACCGGGACAGGTTAATCAGCCCCAGCATTTT. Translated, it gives CATSAVLPGQVNQPQHF.

The CDR3 sequence: CAISESGKVVNYGYTF. The CDR3, as DNA: TGTGCCATCAGTGAGTCTGGGAAGGTGGTGAACTATGGCTACACCTTC. V usage is TRBV10-3 and J usage is TRBJ1-2; no clear D. With 0 bases removed from V and 2 bases from J, the gap between germline ends came to 13 bases. The CDR3 is 16 amino acids. Per germline, CDR1 ENHRY and CDR2 SYGVKD.